This TCR beta chain was obtained from a study of OX40 agonist ivuxolimab in advanced cancers. About the study: A mean age of around 60 years, range about 20 to 90, was recorded, and under 85% were male. Whole-study results and caveats: Compared with others, partial responders at 0.1-3.0 mg/kg displayed clonal expansion among the lowest. Among the nonresponders, some also had low normalized T-cell clonal expansion.

For this clone: Its antigen is as yet unknown.

Method: immunoSEQ multiplex PCR; TCRdb's copy keeps in-frame clones and lacks some. In the table there are fewer than 25,000 clones, approximately 85% of which are singletons. This receptor was taken from an adult with an advanced solid tumor such as melanoma, head and neck, liver or kidney cancer. The input for sequencing was CD4+ or CD8+ T cells sorted from blood, taken in a trial of the OX40 agonist ivuxolimab.

The CDR3 sequence is CASSFAGGPDEQYF. The CDR3 DNA follows: TGTGCCAGCAGCTTCGCGGGGGGGCCCGACGAGCAGTACTTC. This chain links TRBV7-2 with TRBJ2-7; 9 nucleotides line up with TRBD2. The CDR3 is made up of 14 amino acids. The ends lost 3 bases at V and 5 bases at J; junction bases unmatched: 5. Per the germline V gene, CDR1 is SGHTA and CDR2 is FQGNSA.